This T cell receptor (beta chain) was identified during a study of breast tumors, draining lymph nodes, adjacent tissues. The study's findings and limits: The data were judged consistent with most tumor T cells coming from lymph node and expanding in tumor. Compared with basal-like, luminal-like tumors shared significantly more repertoire with nontumor tissue. Compared with lymph nodes, tumors were less diverse; compared with nontumor tissue, more.

Concerning this clonotype: The antigen remains undetermined.

TCRdb itself ran the multiplex PCR reads through MiXCR, one entry per CDR3 protein. This sample carries more than 20,000 distinct CDR3 sequences, approximately 48% of them seen once, and the ten largest clones take around 7.8%. Material: breast tumor tissue. The source of this sequence is a female donor with breast cancer. Some clones in this sample may be carry-over from other donors' samples.

The CDR3 DNA is TGTGCCAGTAGTATCAGTAACGGATGGGAAGAGCAGTACTTC. Its protein product is CASSISNGWEEQYF. The chain joins TRBV19 to TRBJ2-7; D unclear. This CDR3 comprises 14 residues. Germline lookup yields CDR1 LNHDA and CDR2 SQIVND (reference sequence). V lost 3 bases and J 7 bases, leaving 16 bases between the germline ends.